A single sample is the source of the 10 T cell receptor beta chains below, sequenced in a study of blood T cell repertoires in COVID-19. The repertoire was sequenced with immunoSEQ multiplex PCR; TCRdb's copy has only in-frame clones and lacks some. The profile shows around 69,000 clones, 75% to 90% of them singletons. Sequencing input: peripheral blood. The receptors come from a woman aged 45-59 years with active COVID-19.

This chain connects TRBV24-1 to TRBJ2-1, with D possibly matching TRBD1 (6 bases). This CDR3 is 17 amino acids long. Germline CDR1 is KGHDR and CDR2 is SFDVKD. The ends were cut back, 3 bases at V and 0 bases at J, with 14 bases in the middle. In DNA form, the CDR3 reads TGTGCCACCAGTGATCGCACGACAGGTAGCTCCTACAATGAGCAGTTCTTC. It translates to CATSDRTTGSSYNEQFF.

The chain uses TRBV3-1 (or the pseudogene TRBV3-2) and TRBJ1-1; no firm D call. Germline-derived CDR1 and CDR2 are LGHDT and YNNKEL (reference sequence). The ends were cut back, 1 base at V and 11 bases at J, with 14 bases in the middle. This CDR3 has 13 amino acids. The CDR3 sequence is CASSQGVFGRAFF. The CDR3 DNA reads TGTGCCAGCAGCCAAGGGGTGTTTGGCAGGGCTTTCTTT.

The chain uses TRBV5-6 and TRBJ2-5; TRBD1 aligns across 10 bases. Germline V lookup: CDR1 SGHDT, CDR2 YYEEEE. With 1 base clipped from V and 5 bases from J, the junction kept 2 bases outside the gene matches. The CDR3 totals 14 residues. For the CDR3, the DNA is TGTGCCAGCAGCTTGTCGGGACAGGGGGAGACCCAGTACTTC. Translation gives CASSLSGQGETQYF.

V is TRBV5-1 and J is TRBJ2-7; D remains unclear. With 0 bases removed from V and 2 bases from J, the gap between germline ends came to 12 bases. CDR1 SGHRS and CDR2 YFSETQ come from the germline V gene. The CDR3 has 15 residues. The CDR3 DNA sequence: TGCGCCAGCAGCTTGGTAGAGTCCTTTACCTACGAGCAGTACTTC. Residues: CASSLVESFTYEQYF.

The rearrangement uses TRBV9 and TRBJ2-1; 8 bases align to TRBD2. V lost 4 bases, J lost 5 bases, and 8 bases stayed unmatched. The CDR3 loop spans 15 amino acids. The germline CDR1 and CDR2 sequences are SGDLS and YYNGEE. CDR3 coding DNA: TGTGCCAGCAGCCCTCCTACTAGCGGCAACAATGAGCAGTTCTTC. Translated: CASSPPTSGNNEQFF.

This chain connects TRBV28 to TRBJ2-7; maybe TRBD1 (6 bases). Trimming took 6 bases from V and 2 from J, leaving 14 bases between them. Germline V lookup: CDR1 MDHEN, CDR2 SYDVKM. CDR3 length: 14 amino acids. The CDR3 is CASRSGTRAYEQYF. The CDR3 DNA sequence: TGTGCCAGCAGATCCGGGACAAGAGCCTACGAGCAGTACTTC.

The chain recombines TRBV14 with TRBJ2-1; possible D gene TRBD2, 5 bases. The germline CDR1 and CDR2 sequences are SGHDN and FVKESK. The ends were cut back, 1 base at V and 6 bases at J, with 7 bases in the middle. This CDR3 has 13 amino acids. CDR3 region: CASSQASGNEQFF. The CDR3 bases are TGTGCCAGCAGCCAAGCAAGCGGCAATGAGCAGTTCTTC.

This chain joins TRBV7-8 and TRBJ2-1; 8 bases line up with TRBD2. Germline CDR1 and CDR2: SGHVS and FQNEAQ. The ends lost 5 bases at V and 6 bases at J; junction bases unmatched: 3. The CDR3 spans 13 residues. The CDR3 DNA reads as TGTGCCAGCAGCGACACTAGCGGCAATGAGCAGTTCTTC. Amino acids: CASSDTSGNEQFF. The full variable domain, its missing parts supplied by reference TRBV7-8 and TRBJ2-1, is GAGVSQSPRYKVAKRGQDVALRCDPISGHVSLFWYQQALGQGPEFLTYFQNEAQLDKSGLPSDRFFAERPEGSVSTLKIQRTQQEDSAVYLCASSDTSGNEQFFGPGTRLTVL.

The chain joins TRBV15 to TRBJ2-3, with 7 bases matching TRBD2. Trimming took 6 bases from V and 2 from J; bases not matched to a gene: 8. This CDR3 comprises 15 residues. The germline V gene encodes CDR1 LNHNV and CDR2 YYDKDF (reference sequence). CDR3 loop: CATRGPSGPTDTQYF. CDR3 sequence (DNA): TGTGCCACCAGAGGTCCTAGCGGACCCACAGATACGCAGTATTTT.

The chain has TRBV9 and TRBJ1-1; TRBD1 matches at 9 bases. This CDR3 contains 15 residues. Germline CDR1 is SGDLS and CDR2 is YYNGEE. Trimming cost V 3 bases and J 6 bases; bases outside gene matches: 9. CDR3 nucleotides: TGTGCCAGCAGCGCTGATGGGACAGGGATCGCTGAAGCTTTCTTT. It is translated as CASSADGTGIAEAFF.